This TCR beta chain was captured in a study of untreated major depressive disorder. V was clipped by 5 bases and J by 0 bases; unmatched bases: 5. This CDR3 has 15 residues. Germline lookup yields CDR1 SGHRS and CDR2 YFSETQ. Notes on this clone: Its antigen is not known.

Participants were all of European descent. Clones were read by immunoSEQ multiplex PCR, and TCRdb kept only the in-frame ones, dropping some. This table holds approximately 15,000 clones, around 90% found once. Study-level results: TRBV05-01 (Vbeta 5.1) usage was higher in CD4+ T cells of depressed patients than controls.

The sample was CD4+ T cells from PBMCs. The rearrangement joins TRBV5-1 to TRBJ2-3; TRBD1 agrees at 8 bases. The source is a woman aged 25 to 39 with major depressive disorder. Here the CDR3 DNA reads TGCGCCAGCAGGCAGGGGGCCACTAGCACAGATACGCAGTATTTT. Translated, it gives CASRQGATSTDTQYF.